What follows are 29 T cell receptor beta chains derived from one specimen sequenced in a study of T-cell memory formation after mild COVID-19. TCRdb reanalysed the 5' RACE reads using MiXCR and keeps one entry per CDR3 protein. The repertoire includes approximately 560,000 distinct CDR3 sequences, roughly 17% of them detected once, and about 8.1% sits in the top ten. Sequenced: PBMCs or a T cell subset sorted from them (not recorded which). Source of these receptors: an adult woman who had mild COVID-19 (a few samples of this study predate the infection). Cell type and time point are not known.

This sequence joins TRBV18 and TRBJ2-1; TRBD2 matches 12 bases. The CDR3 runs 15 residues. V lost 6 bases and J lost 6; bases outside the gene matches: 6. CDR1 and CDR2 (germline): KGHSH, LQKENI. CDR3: CASSHGLAGSNEQFF. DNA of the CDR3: TGTGCCAGCTCGCACGGACTAGCGGGATCCAATGAGCAGTTCTTC.

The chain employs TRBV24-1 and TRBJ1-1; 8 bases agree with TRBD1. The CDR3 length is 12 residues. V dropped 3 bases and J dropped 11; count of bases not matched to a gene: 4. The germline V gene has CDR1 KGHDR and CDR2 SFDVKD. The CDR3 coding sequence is TGTGCCACCAGTGATACGGACAGGGATGCTTTCTTT. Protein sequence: CATSDTDRDAFF.

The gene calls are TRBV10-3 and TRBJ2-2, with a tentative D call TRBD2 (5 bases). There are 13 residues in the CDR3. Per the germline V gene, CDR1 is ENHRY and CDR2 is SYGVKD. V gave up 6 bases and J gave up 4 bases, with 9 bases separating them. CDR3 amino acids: CAIRMGSTGELFF. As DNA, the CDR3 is TGTGCCATCAGGATGGGGAGCACCGGGGAGCTGTTTTTT.

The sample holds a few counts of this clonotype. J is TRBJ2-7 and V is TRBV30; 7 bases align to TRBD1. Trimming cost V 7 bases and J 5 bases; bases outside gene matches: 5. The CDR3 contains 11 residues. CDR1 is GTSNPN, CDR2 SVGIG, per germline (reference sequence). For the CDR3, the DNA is TGTGCCTACAGACAGGGCCACGAGCAGTACTTC. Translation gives CAYRQGHEQYF.

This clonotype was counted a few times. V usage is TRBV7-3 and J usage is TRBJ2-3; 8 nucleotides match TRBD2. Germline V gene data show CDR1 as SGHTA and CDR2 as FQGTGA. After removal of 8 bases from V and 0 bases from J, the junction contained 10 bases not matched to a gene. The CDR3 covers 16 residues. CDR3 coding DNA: TGTGCCAGCTCGGCGTTAGCGGGGCTCAGCACAGATACGCAGTATTTT. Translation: CASSALAGLSTDTQYF.

As DNA, the CDR3 is TGTGCCAGCAGTTACTCGACAGGACAGGGGATTATTGGCAATCAGCCCCAGCATTTT. Amino acid sequence: CASSYSTGQGIIGNQPQHF. V and J are TRBV6-2 or TRBV6-3 and TRBJ1-5; TRBD1 agrees at 9 bases. The J segment lost 2 bases and the V segment lost 0 bases, leaving 11 bases of the junction unmatched. The germline V gene has CDR1 MNHEY and CDR2 SVGEGT. This CDR3 has 19 amino acids.

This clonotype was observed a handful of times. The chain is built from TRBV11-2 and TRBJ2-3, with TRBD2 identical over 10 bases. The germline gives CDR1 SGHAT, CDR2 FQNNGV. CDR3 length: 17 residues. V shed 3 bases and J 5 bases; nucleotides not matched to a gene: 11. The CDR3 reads CASSFPSGRGAGDTQYF. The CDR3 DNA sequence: TGTGCCAGCAGCTTCCCAAGCGGGAGGGGGGCCGGAGATACGCAGTATTTT. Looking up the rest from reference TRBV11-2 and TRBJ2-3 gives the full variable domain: EAGVAQSPRYKIIEKRQSVAFWCNPISGHATLYWYQQILGQGPKLLIQFQNNGVVDDSQLPKDRFSAERLKGVDSTLKIQPAKLEDSAVYLCASSFPSGRGAGDTQYFGPGTRLTVL.

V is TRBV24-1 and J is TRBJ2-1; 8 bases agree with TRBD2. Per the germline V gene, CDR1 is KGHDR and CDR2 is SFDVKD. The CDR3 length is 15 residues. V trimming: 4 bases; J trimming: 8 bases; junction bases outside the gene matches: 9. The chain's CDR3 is CATSDLYGGADEQFF. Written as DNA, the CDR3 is TGTGCCACCAGTGACCTTTACGGGGGGGCCGATGAGCAGTTCTTC.

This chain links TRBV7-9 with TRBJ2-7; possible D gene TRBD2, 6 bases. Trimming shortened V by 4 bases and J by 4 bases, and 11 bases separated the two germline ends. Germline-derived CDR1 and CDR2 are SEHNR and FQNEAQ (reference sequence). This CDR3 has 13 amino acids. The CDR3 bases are TGTGCCAGCAGCTCCATTGGGGGGTACGAGCAGTACTTC. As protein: CASSSIGGYEQYF.

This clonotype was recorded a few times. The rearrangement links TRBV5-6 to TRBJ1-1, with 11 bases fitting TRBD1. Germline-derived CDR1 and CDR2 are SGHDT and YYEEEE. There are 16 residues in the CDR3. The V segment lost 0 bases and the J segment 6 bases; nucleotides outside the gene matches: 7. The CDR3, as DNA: TGTGCCAGCAGCTTGGACTTGGACAGGGGGCTTTCTGAAGCTTTCTTT. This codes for CASSLDLDRGLSEAFF.

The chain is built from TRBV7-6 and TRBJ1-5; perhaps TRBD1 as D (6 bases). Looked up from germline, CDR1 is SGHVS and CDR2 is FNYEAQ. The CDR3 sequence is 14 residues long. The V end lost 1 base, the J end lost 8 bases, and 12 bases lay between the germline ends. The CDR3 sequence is CASSLVGAGEPQHF. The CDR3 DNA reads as TGTGCCAGCAGCTTAGTGGGGGCGGGTGAGCCCCAGCATTTT. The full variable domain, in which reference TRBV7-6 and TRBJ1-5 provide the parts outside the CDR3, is GAGVSQSPRYKVTKRGQDVALRCDPISGHVSLYWYRQALGQGPEFLTYFNYEAQQDKSGLPNDRFSAERPEGSISTLTIQRTEQRDSAMYRCASSLVGAGEPQHFGDGTRLSIL.

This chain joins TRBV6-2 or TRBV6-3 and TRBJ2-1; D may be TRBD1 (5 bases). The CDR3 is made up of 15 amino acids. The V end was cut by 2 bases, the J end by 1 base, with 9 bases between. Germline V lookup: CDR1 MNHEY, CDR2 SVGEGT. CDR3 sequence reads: CASSYVDISYNEQFF. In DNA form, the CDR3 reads TGTGCCAGCAGTTACGTGGACATATCCTACAATGAGCAGTTCTTC.

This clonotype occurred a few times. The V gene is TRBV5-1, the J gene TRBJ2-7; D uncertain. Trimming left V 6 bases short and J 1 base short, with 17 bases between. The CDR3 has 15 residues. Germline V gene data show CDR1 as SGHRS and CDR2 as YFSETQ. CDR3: CASTTGLEKSYEQYF. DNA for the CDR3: TGCGCCAGCACCACCGGGCTAGAGAAGTCCTACGAGCAGTACTTC. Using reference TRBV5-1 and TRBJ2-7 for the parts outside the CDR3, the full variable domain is KAGVTQTPRYLIKTRGQQVTLSCSPISGHRSVSWYQQTPGQGLQFLFEYFSETQRNKGNFPGRFSGRQFSNSRSEMNVSTLELGDSALYLCASTTGLEKSYEQYFGPGTRLTVT.

This chain's CDR3 is CSAAAETQYF. As DNA, the CDR3 is TGCAGTGCTGCCGCCGAGACCCAGTACTTC. The chain employs TRBV20-1 and TRBJ2-5; no definite D call. Trimming took off 5 bases at V and 5 bases at J, with 6 bases between the two ends. Looked up from germline, CDR1 is DFQATT and CDR2 is SNEGSKA (reference sequence). This CDR3 is 10 amino acids long.

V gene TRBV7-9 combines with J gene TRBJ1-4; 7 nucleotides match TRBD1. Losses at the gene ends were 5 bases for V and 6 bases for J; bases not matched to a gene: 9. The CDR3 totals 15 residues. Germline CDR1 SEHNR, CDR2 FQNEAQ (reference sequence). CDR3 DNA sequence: TGTGCCAGCAGCACGATCCGGGACAGCTATGAAAAACTGTTTTTT. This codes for CASSTIRDSYEKLFF. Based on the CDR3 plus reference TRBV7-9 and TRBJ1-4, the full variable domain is DTGVSQNPRHKITKRGQNVTFRCDPISEHNRLYWYRQTLGQGPEFLTYFQNEAQLEKSRLLSDRFSAERPKGSFSTLEIQRTEQGDSAMYLCASSTIRDSYEKLFFGSGTQLSVL.

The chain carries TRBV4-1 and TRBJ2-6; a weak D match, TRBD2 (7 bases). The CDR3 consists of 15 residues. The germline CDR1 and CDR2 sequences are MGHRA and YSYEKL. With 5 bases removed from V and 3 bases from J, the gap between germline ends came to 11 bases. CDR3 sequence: CASSWGGGGANVLTF. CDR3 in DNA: TGCGCCAGCAGCTGGGGGGGCGGTGGGGCCAACGTCCTGACTTTC.

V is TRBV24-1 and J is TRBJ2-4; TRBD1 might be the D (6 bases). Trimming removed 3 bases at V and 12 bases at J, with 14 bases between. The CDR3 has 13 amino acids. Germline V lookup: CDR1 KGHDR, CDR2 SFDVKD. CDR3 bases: TGTGCCACCAGTGATGCCGGGACACAGACTCAGTACTTC. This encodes CATSDAGTQTQYF.

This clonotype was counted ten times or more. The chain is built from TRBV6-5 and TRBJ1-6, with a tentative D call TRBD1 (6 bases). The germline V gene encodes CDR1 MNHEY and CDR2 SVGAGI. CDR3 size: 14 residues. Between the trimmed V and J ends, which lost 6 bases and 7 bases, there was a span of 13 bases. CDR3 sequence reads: CASRGWQGNSPLHF. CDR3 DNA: TGTGCCAGCAGGGGTTGGCAGGGGAATTCACCCCTCCACTTT.

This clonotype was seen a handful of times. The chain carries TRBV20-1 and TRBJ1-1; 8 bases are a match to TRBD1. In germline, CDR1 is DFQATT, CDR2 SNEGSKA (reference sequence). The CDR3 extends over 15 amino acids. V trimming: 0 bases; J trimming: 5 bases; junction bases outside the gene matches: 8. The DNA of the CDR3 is TGCAGTGCTAGAGATCGTCCCAGGGGGCTTACTGAAGCTTTCTTT. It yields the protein CSARDRPRGLTEAFF.

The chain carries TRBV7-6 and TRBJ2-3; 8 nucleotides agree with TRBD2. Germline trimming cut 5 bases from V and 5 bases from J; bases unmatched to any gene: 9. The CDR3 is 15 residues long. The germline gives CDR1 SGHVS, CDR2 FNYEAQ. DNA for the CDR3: TGTGCCAGCAGCCTGGGGAGCGGGGGTATAGATACGCAGTATTTT. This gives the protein CASSLGSGGIDTQYF.

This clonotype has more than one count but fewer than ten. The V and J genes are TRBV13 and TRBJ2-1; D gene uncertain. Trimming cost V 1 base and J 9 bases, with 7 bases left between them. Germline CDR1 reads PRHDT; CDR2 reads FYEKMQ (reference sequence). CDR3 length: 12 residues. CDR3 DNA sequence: TGTGCCAGCAGCTTAGTGGTCAGTGAGCAGTTCTTC. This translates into CASSLVVSEQFF.

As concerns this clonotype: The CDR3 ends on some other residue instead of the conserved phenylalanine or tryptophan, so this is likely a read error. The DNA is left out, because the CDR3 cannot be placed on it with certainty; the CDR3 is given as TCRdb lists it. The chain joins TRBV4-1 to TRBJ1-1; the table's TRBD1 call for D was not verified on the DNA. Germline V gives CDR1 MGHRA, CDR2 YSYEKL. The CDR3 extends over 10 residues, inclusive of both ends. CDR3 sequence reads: CASSPILGVC.

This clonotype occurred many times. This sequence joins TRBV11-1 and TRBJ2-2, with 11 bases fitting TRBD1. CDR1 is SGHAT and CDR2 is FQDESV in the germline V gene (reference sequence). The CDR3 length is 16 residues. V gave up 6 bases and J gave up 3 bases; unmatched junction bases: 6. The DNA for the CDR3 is TGTGCCAGCAGACACCGGGACAGGGGGTACACCGGGGAGCTGTTTTTT. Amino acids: CASRHRDRGYTGELFF.

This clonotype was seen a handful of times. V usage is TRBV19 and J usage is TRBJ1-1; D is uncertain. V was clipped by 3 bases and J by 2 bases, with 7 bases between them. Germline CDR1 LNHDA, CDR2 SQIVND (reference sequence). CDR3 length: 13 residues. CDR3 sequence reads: CASSILVNTEAFF. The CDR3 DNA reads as TGTGCCAGTAGTATTTTGGTAAACACTGAAGCTTTCTTT.

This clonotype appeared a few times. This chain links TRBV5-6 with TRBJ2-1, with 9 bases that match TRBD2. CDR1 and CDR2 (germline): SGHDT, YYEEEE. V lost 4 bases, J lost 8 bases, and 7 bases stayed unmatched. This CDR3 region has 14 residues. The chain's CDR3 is CASSLSGSWYEQFF. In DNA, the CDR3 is TGTGCCAGCAGCCTTAGCGGGAGTTGGTATGAGCAGTTCTTC. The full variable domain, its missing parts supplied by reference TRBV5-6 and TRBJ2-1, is DAGVTQSPTHLIKTRGQQVTLRCSPKSGHDTVSWYQQALGQGPQFIFQYYEEEERQRGNFPDRFSGHQFPNYSSELNVNALLLGDSALYLCASSLSGSWYEQFFGPGTRLTVL.

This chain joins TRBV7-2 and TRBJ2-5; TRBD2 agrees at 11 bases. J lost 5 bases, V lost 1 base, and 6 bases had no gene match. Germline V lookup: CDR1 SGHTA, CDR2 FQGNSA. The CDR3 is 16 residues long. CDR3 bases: TGTGCCAGCAGCTTAGGGGGACTAGCGGTTAGGGAGACCCAGTACTTC. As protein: CASSLGGLAVRETQYF.

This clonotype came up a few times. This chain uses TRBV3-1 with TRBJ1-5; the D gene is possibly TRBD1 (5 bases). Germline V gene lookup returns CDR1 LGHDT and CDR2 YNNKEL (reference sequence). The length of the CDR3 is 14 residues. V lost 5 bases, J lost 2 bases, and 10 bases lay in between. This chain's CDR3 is CASSKGVGNQPQHF. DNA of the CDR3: TGTGCCAGCAGCAAAGGGGTAGGCAATCAGCCCCAGCATTTT.

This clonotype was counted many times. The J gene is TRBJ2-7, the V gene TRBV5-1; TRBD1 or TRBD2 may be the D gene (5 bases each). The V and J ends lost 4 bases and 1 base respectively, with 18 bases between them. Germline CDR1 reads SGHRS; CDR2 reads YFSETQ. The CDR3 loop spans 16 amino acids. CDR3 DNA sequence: TGCGCCAGCAGCGTTATACCGGGACCGGAATCCTACGAGCAGTACTTC. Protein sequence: CASSVIPGPESYEQYF. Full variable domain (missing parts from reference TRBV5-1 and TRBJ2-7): KAGVTQTPRYLIKTRGQQVTLSCSPISGHRSVSWYQQTPGQGLQFLFEYFSETQRNKGNFPGRFSGRQFSNSRSEMNVSTLELGDSALYLCASSVIPGPESYEQYFGPGTRLTVT.

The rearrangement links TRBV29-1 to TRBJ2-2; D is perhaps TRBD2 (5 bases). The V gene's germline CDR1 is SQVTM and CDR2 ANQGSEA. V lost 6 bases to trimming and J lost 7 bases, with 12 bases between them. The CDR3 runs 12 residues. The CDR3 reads CSVVEGVGELFF. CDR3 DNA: TGCAGCGTGGTCGAGGGCGTCGGGGAGCTGTTTTTT.